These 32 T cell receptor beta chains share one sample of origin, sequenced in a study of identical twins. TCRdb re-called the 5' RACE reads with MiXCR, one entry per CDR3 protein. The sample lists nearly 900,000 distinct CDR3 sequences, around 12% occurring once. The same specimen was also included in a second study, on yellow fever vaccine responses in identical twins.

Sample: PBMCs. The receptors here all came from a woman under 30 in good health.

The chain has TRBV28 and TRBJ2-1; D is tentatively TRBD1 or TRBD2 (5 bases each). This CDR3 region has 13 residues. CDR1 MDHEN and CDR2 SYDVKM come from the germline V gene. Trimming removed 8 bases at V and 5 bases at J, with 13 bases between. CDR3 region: CASGTQPDNEQFF. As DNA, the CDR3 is TGTGCCAGCGGGACGCAACCAGACAATGAGCAGTTCTTC.

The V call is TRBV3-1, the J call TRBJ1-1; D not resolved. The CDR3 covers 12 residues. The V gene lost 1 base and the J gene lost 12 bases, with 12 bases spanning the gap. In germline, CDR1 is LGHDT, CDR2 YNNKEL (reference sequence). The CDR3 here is CASSQVRGRTFF. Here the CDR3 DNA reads TGTGCCAGCAGCCAAGTAAGAGGACGAACTTTCTTT.

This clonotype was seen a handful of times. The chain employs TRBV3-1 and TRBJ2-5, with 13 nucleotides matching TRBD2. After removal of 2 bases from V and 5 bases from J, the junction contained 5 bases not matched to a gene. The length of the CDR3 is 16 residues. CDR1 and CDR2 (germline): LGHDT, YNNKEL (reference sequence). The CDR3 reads CASSQWTSGGTETQYF. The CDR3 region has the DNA TGTGCCAGCAGCCAATGGACTAGCGGGGGAACTGAGACCCAGTACTTC.

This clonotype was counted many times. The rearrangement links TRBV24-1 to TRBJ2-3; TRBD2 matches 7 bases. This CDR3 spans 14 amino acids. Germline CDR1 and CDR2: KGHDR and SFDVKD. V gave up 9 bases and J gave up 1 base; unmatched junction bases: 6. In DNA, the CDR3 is TGTGCCACCTCGGGACTATATCGCACAGATACGCAGTATTTT. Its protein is CATSGLYRTDTQYF.

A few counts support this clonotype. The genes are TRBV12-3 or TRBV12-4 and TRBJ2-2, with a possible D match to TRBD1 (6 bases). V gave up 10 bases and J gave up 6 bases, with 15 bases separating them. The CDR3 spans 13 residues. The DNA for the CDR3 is TGTGCCATCACCGAGGGGGTGCCCGGGGAGCTGTTTTTT. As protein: CAITEGVPGELFF.

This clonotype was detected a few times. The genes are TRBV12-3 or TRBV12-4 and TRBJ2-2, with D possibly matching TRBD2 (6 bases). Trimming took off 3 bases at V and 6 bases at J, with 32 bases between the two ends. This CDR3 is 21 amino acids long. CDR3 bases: TGTGCCAGCAGTTTGGCGAGCCTCAAAAGGGACTTCCCGATCGCAGCCGGGGAGCTGTTTTTT. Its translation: CASSLASLKRDFPIAAGELFF.

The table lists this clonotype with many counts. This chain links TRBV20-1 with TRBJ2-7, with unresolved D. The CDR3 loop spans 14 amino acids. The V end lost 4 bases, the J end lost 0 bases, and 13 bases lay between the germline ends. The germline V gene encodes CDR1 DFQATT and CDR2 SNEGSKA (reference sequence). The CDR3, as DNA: TGCAGTGCTAAGGTTGCTCCTAGCTCCTACGAGCAGTACGTC. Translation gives CSAKVAPSSYEQYV.

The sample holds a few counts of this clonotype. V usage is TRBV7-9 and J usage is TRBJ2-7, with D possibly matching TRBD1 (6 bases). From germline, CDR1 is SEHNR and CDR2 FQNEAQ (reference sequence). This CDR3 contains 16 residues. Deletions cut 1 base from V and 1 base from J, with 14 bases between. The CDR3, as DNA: TGTGCCAGCAGCTTAGGGGGCAGGGGTGGATCCTACGAGCAGTACTTC. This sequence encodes CASSLGGRGGSYEQYF.

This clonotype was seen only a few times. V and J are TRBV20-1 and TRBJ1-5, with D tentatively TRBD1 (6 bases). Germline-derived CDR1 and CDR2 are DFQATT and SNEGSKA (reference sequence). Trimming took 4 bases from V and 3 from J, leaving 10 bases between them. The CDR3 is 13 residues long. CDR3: CSATSGDNQPQHF. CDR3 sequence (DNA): TGCAGTGCTACTTCAGGGGACAATCAGCCCCAGCATTTT.

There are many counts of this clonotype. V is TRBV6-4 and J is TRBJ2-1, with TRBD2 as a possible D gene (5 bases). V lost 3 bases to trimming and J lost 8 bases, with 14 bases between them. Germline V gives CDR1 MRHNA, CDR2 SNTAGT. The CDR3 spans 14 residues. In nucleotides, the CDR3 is TGTGCCAGCAGTGAATCCCCGCGGGTAGATGAGCAGTTCTTC. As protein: CASSESPRVDEQFF.

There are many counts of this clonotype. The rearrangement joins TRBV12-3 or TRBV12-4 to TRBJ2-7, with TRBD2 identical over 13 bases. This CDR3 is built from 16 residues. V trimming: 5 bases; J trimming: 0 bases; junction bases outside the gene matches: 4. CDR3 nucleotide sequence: TGTGCCAGCAGTCCCGGACTAGCGGGAGTCTCCTACGAGCAGTACTTC. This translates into CASSPGLAGVSYEQYF.

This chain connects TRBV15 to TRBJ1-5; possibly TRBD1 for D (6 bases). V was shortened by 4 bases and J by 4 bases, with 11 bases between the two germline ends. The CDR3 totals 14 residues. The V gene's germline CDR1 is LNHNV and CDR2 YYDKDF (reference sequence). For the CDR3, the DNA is TGTGCCACCAGCAAGAGACAGGAGAATCAGCCCCAGCATTTT. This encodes CATSKRQENQPQHF.

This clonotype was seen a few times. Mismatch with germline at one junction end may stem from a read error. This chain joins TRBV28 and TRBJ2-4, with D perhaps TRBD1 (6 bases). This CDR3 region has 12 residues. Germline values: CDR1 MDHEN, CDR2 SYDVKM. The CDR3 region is CASSTSFRGFDF. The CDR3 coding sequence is TGTGCCAGCAGCACCTCTTTCAGGGGATTCGACTTC. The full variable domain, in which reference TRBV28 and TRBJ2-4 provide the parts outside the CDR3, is DVKVTQSSRYLVKRTGEKVFLECVQDMDHENMFWYRQDPGLGLRLIYFSYDVKMKEKGDIPEGYSVSREKKERFSLILESASTNQTSMYLCASSTSFRGFDFGAGTRLSVL.

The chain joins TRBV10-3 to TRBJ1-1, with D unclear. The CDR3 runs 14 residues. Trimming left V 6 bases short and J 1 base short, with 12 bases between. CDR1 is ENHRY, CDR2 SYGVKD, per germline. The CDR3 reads CAIRAGFSNTEAFF. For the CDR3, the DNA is TGTGCCATCAGGGCGGGATTTTCGAACACTGAAGCTTTCTTT.

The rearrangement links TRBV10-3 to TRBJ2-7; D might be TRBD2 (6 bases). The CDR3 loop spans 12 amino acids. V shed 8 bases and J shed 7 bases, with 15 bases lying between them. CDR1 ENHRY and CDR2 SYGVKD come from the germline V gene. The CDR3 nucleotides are TGTGCCATCGGAGGGACTTCTCTAGAGCAGTACTTC. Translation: CAIGGTSLEQYF.

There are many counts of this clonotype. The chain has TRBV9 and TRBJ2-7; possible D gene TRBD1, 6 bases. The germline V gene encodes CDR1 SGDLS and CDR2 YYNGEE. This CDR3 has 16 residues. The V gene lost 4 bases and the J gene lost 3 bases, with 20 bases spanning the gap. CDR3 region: CASSSPTGSSDYEQYF. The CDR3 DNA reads TGTGCCAGCAGCTCCCCAACAGGGTCCTCCGACTACGAGCAGTACTTC. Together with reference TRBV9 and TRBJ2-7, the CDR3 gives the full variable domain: DSGVTQTPKHLITATGQRVTLRCSPRSGDLSVYWYQQSLDQGLQFLIQYYNGEERAKGNILERFSAQQFPDLHSELNLSSLELGDSALYFCASSSPTGSSDYEQYFGPGTRLTVT.

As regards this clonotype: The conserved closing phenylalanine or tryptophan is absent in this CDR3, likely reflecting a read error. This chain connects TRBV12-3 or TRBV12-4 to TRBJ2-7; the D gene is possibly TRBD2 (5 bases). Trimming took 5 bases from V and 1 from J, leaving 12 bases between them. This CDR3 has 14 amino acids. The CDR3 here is CASSQRAGSYEQYL. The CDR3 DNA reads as TGTGCCAGCAGTCAACGGGCGGGTTCCTACGAGCAGTACCTC.

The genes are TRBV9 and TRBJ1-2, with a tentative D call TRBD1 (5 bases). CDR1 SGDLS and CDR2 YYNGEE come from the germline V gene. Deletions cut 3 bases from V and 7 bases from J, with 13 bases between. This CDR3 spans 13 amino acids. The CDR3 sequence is CASSDTAGSGYTF. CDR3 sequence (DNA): TGTGCCAGCAGCGACACAGCAGGGTCTGGCTACACCTTC.

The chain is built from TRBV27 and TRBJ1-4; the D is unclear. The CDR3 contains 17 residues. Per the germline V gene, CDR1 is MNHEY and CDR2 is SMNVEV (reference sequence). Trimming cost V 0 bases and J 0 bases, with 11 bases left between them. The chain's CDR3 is CASSLSGGGATNEKLFF. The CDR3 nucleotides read TGTGCCAGCAGTTTATCGGGCGGTGGAGCAACTAATGAAAAACTGTTTTTT.

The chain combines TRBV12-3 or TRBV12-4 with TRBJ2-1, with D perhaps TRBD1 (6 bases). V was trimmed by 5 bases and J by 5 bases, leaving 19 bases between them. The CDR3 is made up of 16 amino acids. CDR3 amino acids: CASSPSADGTNNEQFF. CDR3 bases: TGTGCCAGCAGTCCATCGGCGGATGGGACAAACAATGAGCAGTTCTTC.

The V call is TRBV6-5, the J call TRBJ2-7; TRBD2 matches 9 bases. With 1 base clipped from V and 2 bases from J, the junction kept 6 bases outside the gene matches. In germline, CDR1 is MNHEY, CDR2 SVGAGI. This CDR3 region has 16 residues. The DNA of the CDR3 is TGTGCCAGCAGTTACTTGCTGACTAGCGGAGCCTACGAGCAGTACTTC. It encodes CASSYLLTSGAYEQYF.

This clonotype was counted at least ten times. In nucleotides, the CDR3 is TGCAGCGTTGGGGGGTCCACAGATACGCAGTATTTT. This codes for CSVGGSTDTQYF. The V call is TRBV29-1, the J call TRBJ2-3, with D perhaps assigned TRBD1 or TRBD2 (5 bases each). Germline CDR1 and CDR2: SQVTM and ANQGSEA. This CDR3 comprises 12 residues. Trimming pared 4 bases from V and 2 bases from J, leaving 7 bases between.

DNA for the CDR3: TGTGCCAGCAGACGAAGTAGCGGGGGCCACGAGGGTGAGCAGTTCTTC. It translates to CASRRSSGGHEGEQFF. The rearrangement links TRBV12-3 or TRBV12-4 to TRBJ2-1; 9 bases are a match to TRBD2. This CDR3 region has 16 residues. V lost 6 bases to trimming and J lost 9 bases; unmatched junction nucleotides: 15.

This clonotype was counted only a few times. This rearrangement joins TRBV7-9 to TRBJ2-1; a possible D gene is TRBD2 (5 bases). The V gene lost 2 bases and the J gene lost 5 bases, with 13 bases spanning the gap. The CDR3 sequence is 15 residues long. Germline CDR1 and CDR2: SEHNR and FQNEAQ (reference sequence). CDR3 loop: CASSLSEAGDNEQFF. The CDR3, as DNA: TGTGCCAGCAGCTTATCAGAAGCCGGGGACAATGAGCAGTTCTTC.

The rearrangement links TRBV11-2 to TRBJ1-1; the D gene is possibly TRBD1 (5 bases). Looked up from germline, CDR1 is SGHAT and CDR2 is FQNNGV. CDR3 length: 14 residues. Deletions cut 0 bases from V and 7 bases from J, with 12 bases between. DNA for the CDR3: TGTGCCAGCAGCTTAGATTGGGTCAGGGTTGAAGCTTTCTTT. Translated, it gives CASSLDWVRVEAFF.

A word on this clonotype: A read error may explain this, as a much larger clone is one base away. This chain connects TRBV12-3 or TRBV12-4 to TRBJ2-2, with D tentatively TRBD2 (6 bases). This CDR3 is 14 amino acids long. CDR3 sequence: CASSFWLATGVLFF. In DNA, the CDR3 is TGTGCCAGCAGTTTCTGGCTAGCGACCGGGGTGCTGTTTTTT.

In nucleotides, the CDR3 is TGCAGCGTGGAGGACTTTGGGGTTACAAGCGGGCAGTTCTTC. Encoded protein: CSVEDFGVTSGQFF. The chain employs TRBV29-1 and TRBJ2-1; a weak D match, TRBD2 (5 bases). Trimming stripped 6 bases from V and 12 bases from J, with 24 bases between. This CDR3 region has 14 residues. Germline CDR1 is SQVTM and CDR2 is ANQGSEA.

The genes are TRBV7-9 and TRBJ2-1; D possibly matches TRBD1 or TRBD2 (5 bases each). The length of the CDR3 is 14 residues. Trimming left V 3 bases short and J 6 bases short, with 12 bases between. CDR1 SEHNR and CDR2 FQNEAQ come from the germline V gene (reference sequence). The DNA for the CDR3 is TGTGCCAGCAGCTTGAGAGGGGCCCCCAATGAGCAGTTCTTC. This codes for CASSLRGAPNEQFF.

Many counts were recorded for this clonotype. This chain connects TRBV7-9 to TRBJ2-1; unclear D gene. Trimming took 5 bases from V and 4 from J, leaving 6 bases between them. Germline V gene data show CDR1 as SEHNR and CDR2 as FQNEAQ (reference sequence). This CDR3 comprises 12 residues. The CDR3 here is CASSALYNEQFF. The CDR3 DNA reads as TGTGCCAGCAGCGCCTTATACAATGAGCAGTTCTTC. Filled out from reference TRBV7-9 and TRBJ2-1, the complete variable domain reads DTGVSQNPRHKITKRGQNVTFRCDPISEHNRLYWYRQTLGQGPEFLTYFQNEAQLEKSRLLSDRFSAERPKGSFSTLEIQRTEQGDSAMYLCASSALYNEQFFGPGTRLTVL.

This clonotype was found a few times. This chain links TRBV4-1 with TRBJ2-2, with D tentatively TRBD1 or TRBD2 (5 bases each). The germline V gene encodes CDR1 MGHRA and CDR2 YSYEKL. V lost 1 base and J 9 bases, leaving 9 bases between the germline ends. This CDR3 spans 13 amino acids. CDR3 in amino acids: CASSQVGDRELFF. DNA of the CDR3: TGCGCCAGCAGCCAAGTGGGGGATCGGGAGCTGTTTTTT.

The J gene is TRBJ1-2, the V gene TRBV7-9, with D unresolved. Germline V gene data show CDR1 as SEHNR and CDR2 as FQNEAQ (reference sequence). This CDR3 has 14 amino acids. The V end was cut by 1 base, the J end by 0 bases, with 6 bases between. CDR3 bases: TGTGCCAGCAGCTTAGGCAAAGCTAACTATGGCTACACCTTC. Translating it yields CASSLGKANYGYTF.

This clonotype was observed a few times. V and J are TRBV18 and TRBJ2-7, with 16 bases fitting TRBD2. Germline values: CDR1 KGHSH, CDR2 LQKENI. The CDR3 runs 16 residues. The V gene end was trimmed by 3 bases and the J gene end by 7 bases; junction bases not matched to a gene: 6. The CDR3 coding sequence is TGTGCCAGCTCACCCGGGACTAGCGGGGGGGCCGGGGAGCAGTACGTC. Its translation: CASSPGTSGGAGEQYV.